The 10 T cell receptor beta chains listed next were all sequenced from one sample in a study (dated by TCRdb to the mid-2010s). The receptor library was made with RT-PCR. This sample was sequenced with an Illumina MiSeq. TCRdb trimmed the raw reads at Q25, called clones with MiXCR and kept productive beta chains. Entries are consolidated by CDR3 protein sequence, retaining the most common genes and DNA. The sample includes about 700,000 distinct CDR3 sequences, with 12% to 15% observed a single time. Of the sample, just over 3.5% is held by the ten largest clones. The sequenced material came from memory CD4+ T cells from blood. The source of these receptors is a female donor in good health, serving as a healthy control.

This clonotype has ten or more counts. The genes are TRBV10-3 and TRBJ2-1; perhaps D is TRBD1 or TRBD2 (5 bases each). The V and J ends lost 3 bases and 7 bases respectively, with 13 bases between them. Germline V gene data show CDR1 as ENHRY and CDR2 as SYGVKD. The CDR3 totals 14 residues. This CDR3 reads CAISDRDGLNEQFF. In DNA form, the CDR3 reads TGTGCCATCAGTGACCGGGACGGACTTAATGAGCAGTTCTTC.

V and J are TRBV29-1 and TRBJ2-7; D is possibly TRBD2 (6 bases). CDR1 is SQVTM and CDR2 is ANQGSEA in the germline V gene. The CDR3 contains 11 residues. The chain's CDR3 is CSTGTFYEQYF. Written as DNA, the CDR3 is TGCAGTACCGGGACTTTCTACGAGCAGTACTTC.

A few counts support this clonotype. The chain links TRBV28 to TRBJ2-1; D uncertain. Trimming took off 5 bases at V and 0 bases at J, with 14 bases between the two ends. Germline CDR1 reads MDHEN; CDR2 reads SYDVKM. The CDR3 totals 16 residues. This chain's CDR3 is CASSRPNPNSYNEQFF. The CDR3 DNA sequence: TGTGCCAGCAGTCGTCCGAATCCAAACTCCTACAATGAGCAGTTCTTC.

The chain links TRBV27 to TRBJ2-7; D may be TRBD1 (6 bases). Germline V gives CDR1 MNHEY, CDR2 SMNVEV (reference sequence). Trimming pared 5 bases from V and 3 bases from J, leaving 14 bases between. The CDR3 length is 14 residues. The CDR3, as DNA: TGTGCCAGCAGTCGGCAGGGGCAACTCTACGAGCAGTACTTC. Amino acid sequence: CASSRQGQLYEQYF.

The chain recombines TRBV19 with TRBJ1-5, with a tentative D call TRBD1 (5 bases). V was cut by 3 bases and J by 9 bases, with 9 bases left in between. The germline CDR1 and CDR2 sequences are LNHDA and SQIVND (reference sequence). This CDR3 contains 12 residues. The CDR3 DNA reads as TGTGCCAGTAGTATTTTTCAGGGGCCCCAGCATTTT. Translating it yields CASSIFQGPQHF.

This clonotype turned up a few times. The V gene is TRBV15, the J gene TRBJ1-1, with D possibly being TRBD1 (6 bases). This CDR3 contains 15 residues. The germline V gene encodes CDR1 LNHNV and CDR2 YYDKDF (reference sequence). V lost 1 base and J lost 4, with 13 bases in between. For the CDR3, the DNA is TGTGCCACCAGCAGAGGACAGGAGGGTACCACTGAAGCTTTCTTT. Its protein is CATSRGQEGTTEAFF.

The chain joins TRBV27 to TRBJ2-1; 12 positions agree with TRBD2. CDR1 and CDR2 from the germline V gene are MNHEY and SMNVEV (reference sequence). V shed 5 bases, J shed 13 bases, and the junction held 6 bases outside the gene matches. The CDR3 is made up of 13 amino acids. CDR3 in amino acids: CASSGLAGGGQFF. For the CDR3, the DNA is TGTGCCAGCAGTGGCCTAGCGGGAGGGGGTCAGTTCTTC.

The chain couples TRBV7-9 to TRBJ1-5; D is possibly TRBD1 (6 bases). The CDR3 consists of 13 residues. CDR1 SEHNR and CDR2 FQNEAQ come from the germline V gene (reference sequence). V was clipped by 6 bases and J by 5 bases, with 11 bases between them. As DNA, the CDR3 is TGTGCCAGCAGTCAGAACAGGGATCAGCCCCAGCATTTT. This sequence encodes CASSQNRDQPQHF.

This chain uses TRBV11-1 with TRBJ1-2; D is uncertain. V was shortened by 5 bases and J by 3 bases, with 10 bases between the two germline ends. CDR3 length: 13 amino acids. Germline V lookup: CDR1 SGHAT, CDR2 FQDESV (reference sequence). CDR3 residues: CASSSDAYYGYTF. The CDR3 nucleotides read TGTGCCAGCAGCAGTGACGCGTACTATGGCTACACCTTC.

This clonotype was detected many times. The V gene is TRBV20-1, the J gene TRBJ2-7; TRBD1 matches at 9 bases. V was clipped by 4 bases and J by 3 bases; unmatched bases: 4. Germline V gives CDR1 DFQATT, CDR2 SNEGSKA (reference sequence). CDR3 length: 13 amino acids. The CDR3 spells CSATGQGNYEQYF. The CDR3 DNA sequence: TGCAGTGCTACGGGACAGGGAAACTACGAGCAGTACTTC.